Shown below are 10 T cell receptor beta chains from a single sample sequenced in a study of blood T cell repertoires in COVID-19. Sequencing was performed with immunoSEQ multiplex PCR; in TCRdb, only in-frame clones are kept and a portion is missing. Of about 25,000 clones listed, around 96% are singletons. Sequencing input: peripheral blood. The receptor set was obtained from a human donor with active COVID-19. The donor label of this sample is uncertain.

The gene calls are TRBV3-1 (or the pseudogene TRBV3-2) and TRBJ1-6; D not resolved. Germline-derived CDR1 and CDR2 are LGHDT and YNNKEL (reference sequence). CDR3 length: 15 amino acids. Trimming shortened V by 1 base and J by 4 bases, and 8 bases separated the two germline ends. CDR3 protein: CASSQGQVYNSPLHF. The CDR3 bases are TGTGCCAGCAGCCAAGGACAAGTATATAATTCACCCCTCCACTTT.

The chain links TRBV19 to TRBJ2-1; 9 bases are a match to TRBD2. The ends lost 2 bases at V and 4 bases at J; junction bases unmatched: 3. This CDR3 contains 15 residues. Germline CDR1 reads LNHDA; CDR2 reads SQIVND (reference sequence). CDR3 region: CASSIKTSGYNEQFF. CDR3 coding DNA: TGTGCCAGTAGTATAAAGACTAGCGGATACAATGAGCAGTTCTTC.

J is TRBJ1-2 and V is TRBV5-4; weak D call: TRBD1 (5 bases). There are 13 residues in the CDR3. Germline CDR1 is SGHNT and CDR2 is YYREEE (reference sequence). V gave up 2 bases and J gave up 6 bases, with 11 bases separating them. CDR3 sequence: CASSFFRDHGYTF. Here the CDR3 DNA reads TGTGCCAGCAGCTTTTTCAGGGATCATGGCTACACCTTC.

J is TRBJ2-3 and V is TRBV7-9, with 9 bases lining up with TRBD1. Germline CDR1 is SEHNR and CDR2 is FQNEAQ (reference sequence). The CDR3 covers 14 residues. The V gene end was trimmed by 4 bases and the J gene end by 3 bases; junction bases not matched to a gene: 2. The CDR3 here is CASSYGTGTDTQYF. CDR3 DNA: TGTGCCAGCAGCTACGGGACAGGGACAGATACGCAGTATTTT.

The rearrangement links TRBV9 to TRBJ2-5; the match to TRBD1 covers 9 bases. CDR1 and CDR2 (germline): SGDLS, YYNGEE. Trimming took 3 bases from V and 8 from J; bases not matched to a gene: 5. This CDR3 contains 13 residues. This CDR3 is CASSAWTGATQYF. Written as DNA, the CDR3 is TGTGCCAGCAGCGCCTGGACAGGGGCCACCCAGTACTTC.

The chain links TRBV9 to TRBJ2-3, with a tentative D call TRBD2 (5 bases). There are 12 residues in the CDR3. V was pared by 0 bases and J by 6 bases, with 5 bases between. Per the germline V gene, CDR1 is SGDLS and CDR2 is YYNGEE. The CDR3 reads CASSVAGDTQYF. DNA of the CDR3: TGTGCCAGCAGCGTAGCGGGGGATACGCAGTATTTT.

The count of this clone is one. The V and J genes are TRBV6-5 and TRBJ2-2; possibly TRBD1 for D (5 bases). V lost 2 bases, J lost 7 bases, and 11 bases lay in between. CDR3 length: 14 amino acids. The germline gives CDR1 MNHEY, CDR2 SVGAGI. CDR3 coding DNA: TGTGCCAGCAGTTACCGACAGTCCTTCGGGGAGCTGTTTTTT. Protein: CASSYRQSFGELFF.

The chain couples TRBV7-2 to TRBJ2-3, with TRBD2 matching 10 bases. There are 18 residues in the CDR3. Germline CDR1 is SGHTA and CDR2 is FQGNSA. V was pared by 4 bases and J by 2 bases, with 12 bases of the junction left unmatched. The CDR3 DNA follows: TGTGCCAGCAGCTCCCGAAGCGGGGGGGTCGAAAACACAGATACGCAGTATTTT. It specifies CASSSRSGGVENTDTQYF.

The chain joins TRBV20-1 to TRBJ1-6; D is possibly TRBD1 (6 bases). The CDR3 runs 14 residues. In germline, CDR1 is DFQATT, CDR2 SNEGSKA (reference sequence). V was trimmed by 3 bases and J by 6 bases, leaving 12 bases between them. For the CDR3, the DNA is TGCAGTGCTAGTGGACAGTTTGGTAATTCACCCCTCCACTTT. Translated, it gives CSASGQFGNSPLHF.

The V gene is TRBV6-5, the J gene TRBJ1-2; 7 bases fit TRBD1. Germline CDR1 MNHEY, CDR2 SVGAGI. The V gene end was trimmed by 7 bases and the J gene end by 4 bases; junction bases not matched to a gene: 6. The CDR3 sequence is 13 residues long. This CDR3 is CASKPDRSYGYTF. CDR3 DNA: TGTGCCAGCAAACCGGACAGGAGCTATGGCTACACCTTC.